What follows is one T cell receptor (beta chain) and its context. Original handling: It was from reference gene primer amplification that nucleated cell counts were estimated. TCRdb's copy holds only in-frame clones and misses some; the assay was immunoSEQ multiplex PCR. D and trimming were read from the DNA, whereas the V and J calls and clone size are those reported in that table. There are 150,000 or so clones in the sample; approximately 86% occur only once, and about a sixth lies in the top ten. These data are taken from a study of blood T cell repertoires in COVID-19. Symptom resolution, clearance, or two negative PCRs marked the recovered donors of Cohort 3. After removal of 5 bases from V and 2 bases from J, the junction contained 5 bases not matched to a gene. There are 14 residues in the CDR3. Germline V gene data show CDR1 as SGHTA and CDR2 as FQGTGA.

This clonotype originated in a man aged 55 to 70 who had recovered from COVID-19. Material: PBMCs or T cells enriched from blood (not recorded which). The V gene is TRBV7-3, the J gene TRBJ1-1, with 7 positions matching TRBD1. CDR3 in DNA: TGTGCCAGCAGCCTTGACAGGGTAAACACTGAAGCTTTCTTT. It yields the protein CASSLDRVNTEAFF.